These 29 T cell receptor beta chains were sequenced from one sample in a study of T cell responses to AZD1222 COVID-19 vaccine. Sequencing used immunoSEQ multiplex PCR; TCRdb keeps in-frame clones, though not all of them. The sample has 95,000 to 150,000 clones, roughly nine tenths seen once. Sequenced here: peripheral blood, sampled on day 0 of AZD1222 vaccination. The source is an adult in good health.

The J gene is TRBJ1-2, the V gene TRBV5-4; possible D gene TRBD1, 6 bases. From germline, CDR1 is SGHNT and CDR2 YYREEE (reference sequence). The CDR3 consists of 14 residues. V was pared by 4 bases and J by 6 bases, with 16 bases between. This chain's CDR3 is CASSLTGIGNGYTF. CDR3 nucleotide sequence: TGTGCCAGCAGCCTCACAGGGATCGGGAATGGCTACACCTTC. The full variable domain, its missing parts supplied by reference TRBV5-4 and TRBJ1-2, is ETGVTQSPTHLIKTRGQQVTLRCSSQSGHNTVSWYQQALGQGPQFIFQYYREEENGRGNFPPRFSGLQFPNYSSELNVNALELDDSALYLCASSLTGIGNGYTFGSGTRLTVV.

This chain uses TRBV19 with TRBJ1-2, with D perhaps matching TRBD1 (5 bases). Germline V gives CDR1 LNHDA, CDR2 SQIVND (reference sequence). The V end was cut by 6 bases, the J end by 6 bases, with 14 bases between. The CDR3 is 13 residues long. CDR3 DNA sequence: TGTGCCAGTAGGTCGCAGGGTTTTGATGGCTACACCTTC. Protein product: CASRSQGFDGYTF.

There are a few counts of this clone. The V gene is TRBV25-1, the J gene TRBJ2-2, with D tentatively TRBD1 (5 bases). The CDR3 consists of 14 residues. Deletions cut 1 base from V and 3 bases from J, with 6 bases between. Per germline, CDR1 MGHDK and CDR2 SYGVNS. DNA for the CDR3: TGTGCCAGCAGTGAATGGGGCTACACCGGGGAGCTGTTTTTT. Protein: CASSEWGYTGELFF.

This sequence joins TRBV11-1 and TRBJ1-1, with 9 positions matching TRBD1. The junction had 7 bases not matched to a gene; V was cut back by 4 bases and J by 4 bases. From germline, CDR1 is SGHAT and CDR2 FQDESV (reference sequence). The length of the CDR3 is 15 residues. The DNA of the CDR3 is TGTGCCAGCAGCTACCTGCTGACAGGGGGCACTGAAGCTTTCTTT. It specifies CASSYLLTGGTEAFF. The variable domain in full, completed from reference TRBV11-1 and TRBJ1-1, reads EAEVAQSPRYKITEKSQAVAFWCDPISGHATLYWYRQILGQGPELLVQFQDESVVDDSQLPKDRFSAERLKGVDSTLKIQPAELGDSAMYLCASSYLLTGGTEAFFGQGTRLTVV.

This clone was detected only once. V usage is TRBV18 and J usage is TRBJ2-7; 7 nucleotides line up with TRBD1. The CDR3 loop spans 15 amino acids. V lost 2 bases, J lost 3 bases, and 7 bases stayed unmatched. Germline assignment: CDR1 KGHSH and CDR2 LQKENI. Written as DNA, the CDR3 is TGTGCCAGCTCACCAGTAGGACAGGCGATCTACGAGCAGTACTTC. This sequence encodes CASSPVGQAIYEQYF.

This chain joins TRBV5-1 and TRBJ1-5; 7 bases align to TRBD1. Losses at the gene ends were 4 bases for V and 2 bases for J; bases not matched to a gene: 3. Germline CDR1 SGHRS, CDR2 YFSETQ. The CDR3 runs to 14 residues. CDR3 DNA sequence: TGCGCCAGCAGCCGGGACAGCGGCAATCAGCCCCAGCATTTT. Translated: CASSRDSGNQPQHF.

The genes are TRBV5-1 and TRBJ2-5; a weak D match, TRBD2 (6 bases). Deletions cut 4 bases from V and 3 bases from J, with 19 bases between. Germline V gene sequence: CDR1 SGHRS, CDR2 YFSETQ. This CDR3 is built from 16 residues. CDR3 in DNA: TGCGCCAGCAGCAAGTCCACCGGGGACTTCAAAGAGACCCAGTACTTC. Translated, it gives CASSKSTGDFKETQYF.

CDR3 residues: CASITYRGPGGELFF. The CDR3 nucleotides are TGTGCCAGCATCACGTACAGGGGGCCGGGCGGGGAGCTGTTTTTT. This chain connects TRBV28 to TRBJ2-2; the match to TRBD1 covers 9 bases. The junction had 10 bases not matched to a gene; V was cut back by 7 bases and J by 7 bases. CDR3 length: 15 residues. Germline V CDR1 and CDR2: MDHEN, SYDVKM.

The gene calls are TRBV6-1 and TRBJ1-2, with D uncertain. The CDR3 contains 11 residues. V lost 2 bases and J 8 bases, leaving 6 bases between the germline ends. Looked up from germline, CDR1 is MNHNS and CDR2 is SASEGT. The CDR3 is CASSEWQGYTF. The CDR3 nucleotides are TGTGCCAGCAGTGAATGGCAGGGCTACACCTTC.

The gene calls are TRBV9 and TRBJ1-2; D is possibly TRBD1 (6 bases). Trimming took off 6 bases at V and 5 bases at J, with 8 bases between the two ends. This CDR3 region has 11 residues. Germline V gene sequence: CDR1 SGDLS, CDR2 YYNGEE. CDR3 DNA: TGTGCCAGCAAACAGGGTTATGGCTACACCTTC. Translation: CASKQGYGYTF.

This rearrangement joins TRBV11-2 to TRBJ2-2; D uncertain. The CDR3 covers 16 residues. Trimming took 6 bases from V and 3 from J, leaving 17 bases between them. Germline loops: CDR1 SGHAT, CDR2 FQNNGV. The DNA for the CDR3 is TGTGCCAGCAGAAAATTGACATCTCAGGACACCGGGGAGCTGTTTTTT. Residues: CASRKLTSQDTGELFF.

This chain's CDR3 is CAWGWRTEAFF. CDR3 DNA: TGTGCCTGGGGATGGAGAACGGAAGCTTTCTTT. The chain has TRBV30 and TRBJ1-1; D unresolved. Per the germline V gene, CDR1 is GTSNPN and CDR2 is SVGIG (reference sequence). The CDR3 has 11 residues. V lost 5 bases and J lost 8, with 12 bases in between.

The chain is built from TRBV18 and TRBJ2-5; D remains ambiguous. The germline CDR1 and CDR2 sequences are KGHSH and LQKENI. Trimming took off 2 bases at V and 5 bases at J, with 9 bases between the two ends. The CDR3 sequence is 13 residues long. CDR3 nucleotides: TGTGCCAGCTCACCAGGAGTTCGGGAGACCCAGTACTTC. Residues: CASSPGVRETQYF. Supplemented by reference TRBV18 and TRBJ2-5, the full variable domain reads NAGVMQNPRHLVRRRGQEARLRCSPMKGHSHVYWYRQLPEEGLKFMVYLQKENIIDESGMPKERFSAEFPKEGPSILRIQQVVRGDSAAYFCASSPGVRETQYFGPGTRLLVL.

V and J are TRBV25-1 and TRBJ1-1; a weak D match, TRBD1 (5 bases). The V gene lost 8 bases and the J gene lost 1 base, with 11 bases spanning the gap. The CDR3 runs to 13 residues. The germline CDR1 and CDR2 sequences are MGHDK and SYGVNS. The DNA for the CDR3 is TGTGCCAGCCAAGGACACCCGAACACTGAAGCTTTCTTT. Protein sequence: CASQGHPNTEAFF.

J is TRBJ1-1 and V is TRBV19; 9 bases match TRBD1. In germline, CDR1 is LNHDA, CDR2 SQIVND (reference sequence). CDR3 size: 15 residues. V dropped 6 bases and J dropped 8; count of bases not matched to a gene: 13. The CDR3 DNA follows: TGTGCCAGTAGCACCTCCACGGGACAGGGTTCGGAAGCTTTCTTT. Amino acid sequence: CASSTSTGQGSEAFF.

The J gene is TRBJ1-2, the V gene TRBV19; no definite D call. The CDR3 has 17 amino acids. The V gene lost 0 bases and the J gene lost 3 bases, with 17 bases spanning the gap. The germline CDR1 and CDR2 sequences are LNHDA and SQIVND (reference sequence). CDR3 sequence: CASSIDPRGVRDYGYTF. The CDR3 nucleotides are TGTGCCAGTAGTATAGATCCGAGAGGAGTCCGGGACTATGGCTACACCTTC.

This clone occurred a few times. The CDR3 DNA reads as TGTGCCAGCAGTTATCCGGGTCAAGGAAGCCTCAATCAGCCCCAGCATTTT. This codes for CASSYPGQGSLNQPQHF. The chain is built from TRBV6-2 or TRBV6-3 and TRBJ1-5; D gene uncertain. With 3 bases removed from V and 3 bases from J, the gap between germline ends came to 18 bases. The CDR3 has 17 amino acids. Germline CDR1 reads MNHEY; CDR2 reads SVGEGT.

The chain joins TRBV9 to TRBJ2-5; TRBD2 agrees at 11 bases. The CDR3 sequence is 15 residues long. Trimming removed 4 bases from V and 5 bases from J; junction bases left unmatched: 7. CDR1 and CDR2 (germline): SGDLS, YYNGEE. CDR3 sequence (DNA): TGTGCCAGCAGCCCTTTAGCGGGAGGGCCGGAGACCCAGTACTTC. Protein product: CASSPLAGGPETQYF.

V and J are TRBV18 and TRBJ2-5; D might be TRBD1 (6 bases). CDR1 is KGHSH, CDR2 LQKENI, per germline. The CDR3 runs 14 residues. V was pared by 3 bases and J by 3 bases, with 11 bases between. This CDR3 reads CASSPGGGEETQYF. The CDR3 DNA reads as TGTGCCAGCTCACCTGGGGGCGGTGAAGAGACCCAGTACTTC.

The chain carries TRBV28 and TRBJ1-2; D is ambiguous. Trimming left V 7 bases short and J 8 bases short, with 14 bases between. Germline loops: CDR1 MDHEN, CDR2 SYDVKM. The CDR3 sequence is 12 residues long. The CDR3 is CASTRSMGGYTF. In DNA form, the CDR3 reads TGTGCCAGCACCCGTTCGATGGGAGGCTACACCTTC.

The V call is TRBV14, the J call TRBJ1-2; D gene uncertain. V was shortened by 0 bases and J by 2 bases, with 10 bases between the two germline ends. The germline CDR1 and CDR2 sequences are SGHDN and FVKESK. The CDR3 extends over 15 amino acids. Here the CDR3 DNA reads TGTGCCAGCAGCCAAGACAGCGGTCGAAACTATGGCTACACCTTC. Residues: CASSQDSGRNYGYTF. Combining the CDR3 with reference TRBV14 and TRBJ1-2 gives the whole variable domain EAGVTQFPSHSVIEKGQTVTLRCDPISGHDNLYWYRRVMGKEIKFLLHFVKESKQDESGMPNNRFLAERTGGTYSTLKVQPAELEDSGVYFCASSQDSGRNYGYTFGSGTRLTVV.

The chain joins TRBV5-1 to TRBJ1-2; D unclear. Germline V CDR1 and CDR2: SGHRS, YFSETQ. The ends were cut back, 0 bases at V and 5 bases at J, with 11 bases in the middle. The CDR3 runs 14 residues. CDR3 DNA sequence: TGCGCCAGCAGCTTGGCGGAGGAGTCTTATGGCTACACCTTC. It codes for CASSLAEESYGYTF.

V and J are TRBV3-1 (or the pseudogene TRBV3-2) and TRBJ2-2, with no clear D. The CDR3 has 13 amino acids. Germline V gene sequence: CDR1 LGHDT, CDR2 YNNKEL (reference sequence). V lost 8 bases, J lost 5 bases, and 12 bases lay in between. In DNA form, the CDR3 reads TGTGCCAGCCTATCCCGTCGGACCGGGGAGCTGTTTTTT. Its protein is CASLSRRTGELFF.

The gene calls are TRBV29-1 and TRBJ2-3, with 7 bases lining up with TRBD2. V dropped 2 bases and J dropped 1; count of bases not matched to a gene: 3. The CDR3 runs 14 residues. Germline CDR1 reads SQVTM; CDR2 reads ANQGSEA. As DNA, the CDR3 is TGCAGCGTTGAAAGCACTAGCGGCACAGATACGCAGTATTTT. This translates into CSVESTSGTDTQYF.

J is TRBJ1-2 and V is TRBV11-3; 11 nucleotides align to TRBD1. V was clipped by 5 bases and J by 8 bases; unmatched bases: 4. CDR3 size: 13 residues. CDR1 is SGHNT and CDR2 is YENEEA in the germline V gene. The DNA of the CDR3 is TGTGCCAGCAGCCGGACAGGGGGCGAGGGCTACACCTTC. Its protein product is CASSRTGGEGYTF.

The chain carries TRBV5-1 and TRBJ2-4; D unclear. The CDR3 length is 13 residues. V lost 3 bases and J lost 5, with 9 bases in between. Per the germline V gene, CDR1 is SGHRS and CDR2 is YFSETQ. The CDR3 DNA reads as TGCGCCAGCAGCTACAACGGCGAAAACATTCAGTACTTC. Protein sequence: CASSYNGENIQYF.

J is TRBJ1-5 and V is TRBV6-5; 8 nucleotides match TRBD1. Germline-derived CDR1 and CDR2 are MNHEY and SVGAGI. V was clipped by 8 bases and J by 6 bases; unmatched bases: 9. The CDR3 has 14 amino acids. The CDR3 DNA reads TGTGCCAGCTCGCTGGACAGGGCGGTTCAGCCCCAGCATTTT. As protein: CASSLDRAVQPQHF.

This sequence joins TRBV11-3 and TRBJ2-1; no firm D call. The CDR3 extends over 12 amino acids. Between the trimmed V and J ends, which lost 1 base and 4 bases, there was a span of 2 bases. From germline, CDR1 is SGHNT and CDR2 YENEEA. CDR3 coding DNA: TGTGCCAGCAGCTTAGGTTACAATGAGCAGTTCTTC. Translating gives CASSLGYNEQFF.

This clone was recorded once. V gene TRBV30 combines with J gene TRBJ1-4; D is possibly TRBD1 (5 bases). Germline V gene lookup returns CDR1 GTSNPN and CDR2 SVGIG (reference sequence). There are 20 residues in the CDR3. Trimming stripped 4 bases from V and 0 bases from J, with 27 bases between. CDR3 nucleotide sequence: TGTGCCTGGACCAGTTCAGGAAGAACCGGGACCGGTGCAACTAATGAAAAACTGTTTTTT. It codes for CAWTSSGRTGTGATNEKLFF.